This is a list of T cell receptor beta chains from one sample in a study of cytomegalovirus exposure and HLA in healthy donors. Profiled with immunoSEQ multiplex PCR; TCRdb holds only in-frame clones, not every one. The data hold 150,000 to 200,000 clones, with 62% observed a single time. The sample comprised PBMCs. Receptor source: a man aged 35 to 55 in good health and CMV-seronegative. The CDR3 runs from the conserved cysteine through the conserved F or W. The D gene is left open where the match is weak. Expanded clones are given a class, and other clones once, few, many or no size at all.

TRBJ1-5 13 TRBD1 NA TRBV29-1 CSVRDSLNQPQHF TGCAGCGTCCGGGACAGTCTCAATCAGCCCCAGCATTTT
TRBJ2-3 16 TRBD1 NA TRBV7-2 CASSLFGQGTTDTQYF TGTGCCAGCAGCCTATTTGGACAGGGGACCACAGATACGCAGTATTTT
TRBJ2-5 17 NA NA TRBV4-1 CASSQVGAYFSQETQYF TGCGCCAGCAGCCAAGTTGGGGCTTATTTCTCCCAAGAGACCCAGTACTTC
TRBJ2-2 16 TRBD2 few TRBV7-8 CASSSTSGSYTGELFF TGTGCCAGCAGCTCGACTAGCGGGAGTTATACCGGGGAGCTGTTTTTT
TRBJ2-7 14 TRBD2 few TRBV27 CASSLSGGGNEQYF TGTGCCAGCAGTTTATCCGGGGGGGGCAACGAGCAGTACTTC
TRBJ2-1 17 NA once TRBV4-2 CASSQNLASSSYNEQFF TGTGCCAGCAGCCAAAACTTAGCGTCTAGCTCCTACAATGAGCAGTTCTTC
TRBJ1-2 14 NA NA TRBV6-6 CASSFGDTSYGYTF TGTGCCAGCAGTTTTGGAGATACCTCCTATGGCTACACCTTC
TRBJ2-7 12 TRBD2 few TRBV2 CASASGTSIRYF TGTGCCAGCGCTTCCGGGACTAGCATCCGGTACTTC
TRBJ1-2 18 TRBD1 NA TRBV27 CASSLRKGKGAPNYGYTF TGTGCCAGCAGTTTAAGAAAAGGCAAGGGGGCTCCTAACTATGGCTACACCTTC
TRBJ1-5 14 NA NA TRBV10-1 CATGVEAGNQPQHF TGCGCCACCGGGGTGGAGGCGGGCAATCAGCCCCAGCATTTT
TRBJ2-5 17 TRBD1 NA TRBV27 CASSPGQGSLMRETQYF TGTGCCAGCAGCCCGGGACAGGGGTCCTTAATGAGGGAGACCCAGTACTTC
TRBJ2-2 16 NA NA TRBV5-1 CASSWVGRVDTGELFF TGCGCCAGCAGCTGGGTTGGCAGGGTGGACACCGGGGAGCTGTTTTTT
TRBJ1-2 14 TRBD1 NA TRBV28 CASSLRDRVYGYTF TGTGCCAGCAGTTTAAGGGACAGGGTATATGGCTACACCTTC
TRBJ1-4 15 NA few TRBV5-1 CASSVTGRENEKLFF TGCGCCAGCAGCGTAACAGGGAGGGAGAACGAAAAACTGTTTTTT
TRBJ2-3 16 TRBD2 NA TRBV6-6 CASSSLSGGRADTQYF TGTGCCAGCAGTTCCTTAAGCGGGGGGCGTGCAGATACGCAGTATTTT
TRBJ2-3 15 NA once TRBV10-3 CAISESSLAADTQYF TGTGCCATCAGTGAGTCCAGCCTAGCTGCAGATACGCAGTATTTT
TRBJ2-3 14 NA NA TRBV7-3 CASSLTLAPDTQYF TGTGCCAGCAGCTTAACACTAGCACCAGATACGCAGTATTTT
TRBJ2-5 11 NA few TRBV20-1 CSGADQETQYF TGCAGTGGGGCAGACCAAGAGACCCAGTACTTC
TRBJ2-7 13 TRBD2 few TRBV18 CASSDGTSGWMYF TGTGCCAGCTCAGACGGGACTAGCGGCTGGATGTACTTC
TRBJ2-7 18 TRBD2 NA TRBV4-2 CASSQGVQTSGAVHEQYF TGTGCCAGCAGCCAAGGTGTACAGACTAGCGGGGCCGTCCACGAGCAGTACTTC
TRBJ2-1 17 NA NA TRBV7-8 CASSFGQGLVAYNEQFF TGTGCCAGCAGCTTCGGGCAGGGGTTAGTGGCCTACAATGAGCAGTTCTTC
TRBJ2-5 15 TRBD2 NA TRBV4-2 CASSQGGGLQETQYF TGTGCCAGCAGCCAAGGGGGGGGACTCCAAGAGACCCAGTACTTC
TRBJ1-2 13 TRBD1 once TRBV19 CASSLGTGGGYTF TGTGCCAGTAGCTTGGGGACAGGTGGTGGCTACACCTTC
TRBJ2-2 13 NA NA TRBV27 CASRHTNTGELFF TGTGCCAGCAGACATACGAACACCGGGGAGCTGTTTTTT
TRBJ1-2 14 NA NA TRBV25-1 CASSGNGRNYGYTF TGTGCCAGCAGTGGAAACGGTCGTAACTATGGCTACACCTTC
TRBJ2-7 13 TRBD1 once TRBV6-6 CASSYNRDSEQYF TGTGCCAGCAGTTATAACCGGGACAGCGAGCAGTACTTC
TRBJ2-7 14 NA NA TRBV19 CASSPRDTIYEQYF TGTGCCAGTAGCCCCCGGGACACTATCTACGAGCAGTACTTC
TRBJ2-7 15 TRBD1 once TRBV2 CASSELGDREYEQYF TGTGCCAGCAGTGAATTGGGGGACAGGGAATACGAGCAGTACTTC
TRBJ2-2 14 NA NA TRBV2 CASRAGLNTGELFF TGTGCCAGCAGGGCGGGTCTTAACACCGGGGAGCTGTTTTTT
TRBJ1-2 14 TRBD1 NA TRBV6-5 CASSSAVDRGGYTF TGTGCCAGCAGTTCGGCCGTGGACAGGGGGGGCTACACCTTC
TRBJ2-4 13 NA once TRBV30 CAWSGGGSGIQYF TGTGCCTGGAGTGGCGGGGGCTCGGGCATTCAGTACTTC
TRBJ2-1 15 NA NA TRBV27 CASSFGQVYYNEQFF TGTGCCAGCAGTTTCGGTCAGGTATACTACAATGAGCAGTTCTTC
TRBJ2-1 15 NA NA TRBV9 CASSVAQTRNNEQFF TGTGCCAGCAGCGTAGCACAGACTAGAAACAATGAGCAGTTCTTC
TRBJ2-3 16 TRBD1 few TRBV5-1 CASSLAGTGGRDTQYF TGCGCCAGCAGCTTGGCCGGGACAGGGGGACGAGATACGCAGTATTTT
TRBJ2-7 14 NA NA TRBV29-1 CSVDISGISYEQYF TGCAGCGTTGACATCTCGGGAATCTCCTACGAGCAGTACTTC
TRBJ2-1 16 TRBD2 NA TRBV28 CASSFLAGDPYNEQFF TGTGCCAGCAGTTTTCTAGCGGGGGATCCCTACAATGAGCAGTTCTTC
TRBJ2-2 13 NA once TRBV19 CASSISRDGELFF TGTGCCAGTTCCATATCTAGAGACGGGGAGCTGTTTTTT
TRBJ2-7 15 TRBD1 once TRBV27 CASSFLGQGQNEQYF TGTGCCAGCAGTTTTCTGGGACAGGGGCAGAACGAGCAGTACTTC
TRBJ2-3 15 TRBD2 NA TRBV2 CASSRRGGSTDTQYF TGTGCCAGCAGTCGGCGCGGGGGAAGCACAGATACGCAGTATTTT
TRBJ2-2 14 NA NA TRBV6-5 CASSYSEGTGELFF TGTGCCAGCAGTTACTCGGAGGGCACCGGGGAGCTGTTTTTT
TRBJ1-1 15 TRBD1 few TRBV5-6 CASSFRTGGNTEAFF TGTGCCAGCAGCTTTCGGACAGGGGGGAACACTGAAGCTTTCTTT
TRBJ2-7 15 TRBD2 once TRBV6-1 CASSGRLAETYEQYF TGTGCCAGCAGTGGGCGACTAGCGGAAACCTACGAGCAGTACTTC
TRBJ2-3 15 NA NA TRBV4-1 CASSQFTGSPDTQYF TGCGCCAGCAGCCAATTTACAGGCTCCCCGGATACGCAGTATTTT
TRBJ1-1 14 NA NA TRBV15 CATSRVTGPTEAFF TGTGCCACCAGCAGAGTCACAGGGCCCACTGAAGCTTTCTTT
TRBJ1-5 10 NA NA TRBV27 CAGPNQPQHF TGTGCCGGCCCTAATCAGCCCCAGCATTTT
TRBJ1-2 12 NA NA TRBV14 CASSQDLRGYTF TGTGCCAGCAGCCAAGACCTCCGGGGCTACACCTTC
TRBJ2-7 12 TRBD2 NA TRBV6-6 CASSRSGREQYF TGTGCCAGCAGTCGCAGCGGGAGGGAGCAGTACTTC
TRBJ2-5 16 TRBD2 NA TRBV7-3 CASSLAGGGNRETQYF TGTGCCAGCAGCTTGGCGGGAGGGGGCAATAGAGAGACCCAGTACTTC
TRBJ2-7 15 TRBD1 NA TRBV18 CASSPPGQTLGEQYF TGTGCCAGCTCACCACCGGGACAGACCCTAGGCGAGCAGTACTTC
TRBJ1-2 15 TRBD1 NA TRBV28 CASSLPQGVIGGYTF TGTGCCAGCAGTTTACCCCAGGGGGTGATCGGTGGCTACACCTTC
TRBJ1-4 15 NA once TRBV30 CAWSARTFSSEKLFF TGTGCCTGGAGTGCAAGGACATTTTCAAGTGAAAAACTGTTTTTT